This T cell receptor beta chain was sequenced during a study of cytomegalovirus exposure and HLA in healthy donors. Study observations and caveats: One later analysis, an examination of the 90 to 150 validation repertoires, found that first-cohort TCR clusters tended to co-occur in them. Reportedly, cytomegalovirus status was diagnosed with high sensitivity and specificity.

As regards this clone: The target antigen is unknown.

This table comes from immunoSEQ multiplex PCR, and its TCRdb copy is limited to in-frame clones, with some not included. This table has fewer than 350,000 clones, 88% appearing once. This sequence was found in a woman in her late teens or twenties in good health and CMV-seronegative. Material for sequencing was PBMCs.

The CDR3 DNA reads TGCGCCAGCAGCCAAGCCTCTACCGTCAAGTACTTC. The encoded protein is CASSQASTVKYF. The chain employs TRBV4-1 and TRBJ2-5; D is uncertain. Germline assignment: CDR1 MGHRA and CDR2 YSYEKL. The CDR3 contains 12 residues. Trimming cost V 1 base and J 12 bases, with 12 bases left between them.